Presented here are 6 T cell receptor beta chains from one specimen sequenced in a study of T cells in Graves' hyperthyroidism and ophthalmopathy. Authors of the study amplified TCR beta CDR3 regions from RNA transcripts. The TCR CDR3 first-round RT-PCR relied on the HTBI primer set. Each CDR3 protein gets one entry after TCRdb re-called the multiplex PCR reads with MiXCR. The sample records about 720,000 distinct CDR3 sequences, roughly 15% being singletons. The sample consisted of blood. Receptor source: a man aged 18 to 30 with Graves' hyperthyroidism.

V and J are TRBV12-5 and TRBJ2-1; D remains ambiguous. The CDR3 contains 10 residues. Germline CDR1 is LGHNT and CDR2 is FRNRAP. V shed 4 bases and J shed 7 bases, with 2 bases lying between them. The CDR3 DNA is TGTGCTAGTGGTTGGAATGAGCAGTTCTTC. Protein sequence: CASGWNEQFF.

The CDR3 coding sequence is TGTGCCAGTAGTATAGATCCGGACAATGAGCAGTTCTTC. It codes for CASSIDPDNEQFF. V is TRBV19 and J is TRBJ2-1; D uncertain. Germline V CDR1 and CDR2: LNHDA, SQIVND (reference sequence). The V gene lost 0 bases and the J gene lost 5 bases, with 5 bases spanning the gap. This CDR3 has 13 amino acids.

This clonotype has more than one count but fewer than ten. This chain connects TRBV7-8 to TRBJ1-6, with D possibly TRBD1 on 5 matching bases. Germline values: CDR1 SGHVS, CDR2 FQNEAQ. The CDR3 is 16 residues long. Trimming pared 5 bases from V and 7 bases from J, leaving 18 bases between. The CDR3 nucleotides are TGTGCCAGCAGCACACAAGCGGGGCCCAAGAATTCACCCCTCCACTTT. Translating it yields CASSTQAGPKNSPLHF. The complete variable domain, with remaining parts taken from reference TRBV7-8 and TRBJ1-6, reads GAGVSQSPRYKVAKRGQDVALRCDPISGHVSLFWYQQALGQGPEFLTYFQNEAQLDKSGLPSDRFFAERPEGSVSTLKIQRTQQEDSAVYLCASSTQAGPKNSPLHFGNGTRLTVT.

On this clonotype: Given a much more abundant clone one base away, this may be a read error. The CDR3 does not close with the conserved phenylalanine or tryptophan, likely indicating a read error. The rearrangement links TRBV15 to TRBJ1-5; D remains ambiguous. This CDR3 spans 15 amino acids. The germline V gene encodes CDR1 LNHNV and CDR2 YYDKDF (reference sequence). The ends were cut back, 6 bases at V and 7 bases at J, with 19 bases in the middle. The CDR3 region is CATSPRAGSEQPQHL. CDR3 sequence (DNA): TGTGCCACCAGTCCGAGGGCGGGGTCGGAACAGCCCCAGCATTTA.

The table lists this clonotype with a few counts. The chain employs TRBV7-9 and TRBJ2-1; 11 nucleotides line up with TRBD2. This CDR3 is 16 amino acids long. Looked up from germline, CDR1 is SEHNR and CDR2 is FQNEAQ (reference sequence). V shed 5 bases, J shed 9 bases, and the junction held 12 bases outside the gene matches. In nucleotides, the CDR3 is TGTGCCAGCAGCCCAGGGGGTAGCGGGAGGGCGGCTGAGCAGTTCTTC. Amino acids: CASSPGGSGRAAEQFF.

The rearrangement links TRBV30 to TRBJ2-1; D may be TRBD1 or TRBD2 (6 bases each). Trimming removed 0 bases at V and 3 bases at J, with 27 bases between. In germline, CDR1 is GTSNPN, CDR2 SVGIG (reference sequence). This CDR3 region has 20 residues. The CDR3 region is CAWSVRGQGYRERLYNEQFF. As DNA, the CDR3 is TGTGCCTGGAGTGTACGCGGGCAGGGGTATCGGGAGAGACTCTACAATGAGCAGTTCTTC.